These 13 T cell receptor beta chains were all obtained from the same sample, sequenced in a study of identifying expanded T cells in peripheral blood. TCRdb's table, derived via immunoSEQ multiplex PCR, lists solely in-frame clones and lacks some. The sample contains 100,000 or so clones, approximately 88% of which appear only once. The specimen was blood. The receptor source for this set is a person between 18 and 75 years old in good health.

The rearrangement joins TRBV5-1 to TRBJ2-7, with D unclear. Looked up from germline, CDR1 is SGHRS and CDR2 is YFSETQ. V was pared by 0 bases and J by 12 bases, with 16 bases between. The CDR3 covers 13 residues. Written as DNA, the CDR3 is TGCGCCAGCAGCTTGGTTGGGATGAGTACTCCGTACTTC. Translating it yields CASSLVGMSTPYF.

The gene calls are TRBV7-2 and TRBJ1-1, with D tentatively TRBD1 (5 bases). This CDR3 is 14 amino acids long. Germline V gives CDR1 SGHTA, CDR2 FQGNSA. V was trimmed by 7 bases and J by 1 base, leaving 13 bases between them. This chain's CDR3 is CASNLRTRNTEAFF. Written as DNA, the CDR3 is TGTGCCAGCAACCTGAGGACAAGGAACACTGAAGCTTTCTTT.

This chain connects TRBV9 to TRBJ1-2, with D maybe TRBD1 (6 bases). The CDR3 covers 14 residues. In germline, CDR1 is SGDLS, CDR2 YYNGEE. The V and J ends lost 3 bases and 8 bases respectively, with 17 bases between them. The DNA of the CDR3 is TGTGCCAGCAGCGCCCAGGGGCCCGGATCAGGCTACACCTTC. Amino acids: CASSAQGPGSGYTF.

The rearrangement uses TRBV6-5 and TRBJ2-7; tentatively, D is TRBD2 (6 bases). V was cut by 7 bases and J by 6 bases, with 10 bases left in between. In germline, CDR1 is MNHEY, CDR2 SVGAGI. The CDR3 is 11 amino acids. The CDR3 DNA is TGTGCCAGCACCCTCGGGGGCGAGCAGTACTTC. Protein: CASTLGGEQYF.

The J gene is TRBJ2-7, the V gene TRBV6-5; no reliable D call. Trimming shortened V by 6 bases and J by 5 bases, and 20 bases separated the two germline ends. The CDR3 contains 15 residues. CDR1 MNHEY and CDR2 SVGAGI come from the germline V gene. In DNA, the CDR3 is TGTGCCAGCAGCCGTGCATTTTCAGGAACCCACGAGCAGTACTTC. Residues: CASSRAFSGTHEQYF.

This clone has a handful of counts. V and J are TRBV7-2 and TRBJ1-2, with no clear D. Trimming removed 6 bases from V and 4 bases from J, with 18 bases in between. Germline assignment: CDR1 SGHTA and CDR2 FQGNSA. There are 15 residues in the CDR3. Here the CDR3 DNA reads TGTGCCAGCAGATCTCCCGGGCGCGACCCCTATGGCTACACCTTC. Protein: CASRSPGRDPYGYTF.

The chain joins TRBV5-1 to TRBJ1-4; a possible D gene is TRBD1 (6 bases). The CDR3 loop spans 13 amino acids. From germline, CDR1 is SGHRS and CDR2 YFSETQ. V shed 5 bases and J shed 8 bases, with 13 bases lying between them. The CDR3 DNA is TGCGCCAGCAGGTCACTCCAGGGGGAAAAACTGTTTTTT. Its protein is CASRSLQGEKLFF.

The V gene is TRBV13, the J gene TRBJ1-2; no clear D gene. Trimming shortened V by 5 bases and J by 5 bases, and 6 bases separated the two germline ends. CDR3 length: 11 amino acids. Germline loops: CDR1 PRHDT, CDR2 FYEKMQ (reference sequence). This CDR3 is CASSALYGYTF. The CDR3 DNA reads TGTGCCAGCAGCGCCTTGTATGGCTACACCTTC.

The chain uses TRBV10-3 and TRBJ2-7, with D unclear. Trimming took off 0 bases at V and 3 bases at J, with 3 bases between the two ends. The CDR3 is made up of 12 amino acids. The germline V gene encodes CDR1 ENHRY and CDR2 SYGVKD. The CDR3 DNA reads TGTGCCATCAGTGAGTCAAGCTACGAGCAGTACTTC. Protein product: CAISESSYEQYF.

This chain links TRBV7-3 with TRBJ2-2; a weak D match, TRBD1 (5 bases). CDR1 and CDR2 (germline): SGHTA, FQGTGA. With 5 bases removed from V and 6 bases from J, the gap between germline ends came to 13 bases. The length of the CDR3 is 14 residues. The CDR3 sequence is CASSPGVGPGELFF. CDR3 nucleotide sequence: TGTGCCAGCAGCCCTGGGGTGGGGCCCGGGGAGCTGTTTTTT. Based on the CDR3 plus reference TRBV7-3 and TRBJ2-2, the full variable domain is GAGVSQTPSNKVTEKGKYVELRCDPISGHTALYWYRQSLGQGPEFLIYFQGTGAADDSGLPNDRFFAVRPEGSVSTLKIQRTERGDSAVYLCASSPGVGPGELFFGEGSRLTVL.

This chain connects TRBV11-2 to TRBJ2-7; D possibly corresponds to TRBD2 (6 bases). The V and J ends lost 5 bases and 1 base respectively, with 12 bases between them. The CDR3 contains 14 residues. Looked up from germline, CDR1 is SGHAT and CDR2 is FQNNGV. The CDR3, as DNA: TGTGCCAGCAGCCCGGACTATGGGTCCTACGAGCAGTACTTC. It encodes CASSPDYGSYEQYF.

The chain recombines TRBV9 with TRBJ1-3; a possible D gene is TRBD1 (5 bases). The CDR3 has 16 residues. V shed 0 bases and J shed 4 bases, with 14 bases lying between them. The germline CDR1 and CDR2 sequences are SGDLS and YYNGEE. CDR3 loop: CASSVEAGSNGNTIYF. The CDR3 bases are TGTGCCAGCAGCGTAGAGGCAGGGTCTAACGGAAACACCATATATTTT.

The chain is built from TRBV2 and TRBJ2-5; 8 nucleotides align to TRBD2. Germline V CDR1 and CDR2: SNHLY, FYNNEI. The V and J ends lost 8 bases and 3 bases, in that order; junction bases with no gene match: 11. The CDR3 has 15 residues. CDR3 region: CASGRGTSGEETQYF. The CDR3 DNA follows: TGTGCCAGCGGTCGAGGTACTAGCGGTGAAGAGACCCAGTACTTC.